The rows below give T cell receptor beta chains drawn from one sample of a study of cytomegalovirus exposure and HLA in healthy donors. The protocol was immunoSEQ multiplex PCR, while the TCRdb copy is restricted to in-frame clones and leaves out a portion. This sample yields 200,000 to 300,000 clones, of which 75% to 90% are seen a single time; around 1.2% belongs to the top ten. The sequenced sample consisted of PBMCs. The source of these receptors is a woman between 25 and 40 years old in good health and CMV-seropositive. Both conserved end residues are part of each CDR3. Each record gives: clone size, V gene, D gene, CDR3 length, J gene, CDR3 protein, CDR3 DNA. The D gene is left open where the match is weak. Part of the rows lack a size; the others show once, few, many or a class for expanded clones.

>NA|TRBV7-8|NA|14|TRBJ2-7
CASSPQDSRDEQYF
TGTGCCAGCAGCCCCCAGGACAGCAGAGACGAGCAGTACTTC
>NA|TRBV5-1|TRBD2|15|TRBJ2-3
CASSFGTSGPDTQYF
TGCGCCAGCAGCTTCGGGACTAGCGGGCCGGATACGCAGTATTTT
>NA|TRBV7-9|TRBD1|15|TRBJ1-4
CASSSRTTGFEKLFF
TGTGCCAGCAGCTCACGGACGACAGGGTTCGAAAAACTGTTTTTT
>once|TRBV7-3|TRBD2|15|TRBJ2-1
CASSLELAGRNEQFF
TGTGCCAGCAGCTTAGAACTAGCGGGACGGAATGAGCAGTTCTTC
>NA|TRBV7-2|NA|18|TRBJ2-7
CASSLRGVSGEFAYEQYF
TGTGCCAGCAGCTTAAGGGGGGTAAGCGGGGAGTTTGCCTACGAGCAGTACTTC
>NA|TRBV5-4|NA|11|TRBJ2-3
CASSLETTQYF
TGTGCCAGCAGCCTAGAGACTACGCAGTATTTT
>NA|TRBV5-1|NA|15|TRBJ2-1
CASSLGSGPYNEQFF
TGCGCCAGCAGCTTGGGAAGCGGCCCCTACAATGAGCAGTTCTTC
>NA|TRBV14|NA|16|TRBJ1-5
CASSQTTGHSNQPQHF
TGTGCCAGCAGCCAAACGACAGGTCATAGCAATCAGCCCCAGCATTTT
>NA|TRBV28|NA|15|TRBJ1-5
CASRTQGSSNQPQHF
TGTGCCAGCAGAACTCAGGGAAGTAGCAATCAGCCCCAGCATTTT
>NA|TRBV28|NA|14|TRBJ2-7
CASSLFGGSDEQYF
TGTGCCAGCAGTTTATTCGGGGGTTCGGACGAGCAGTACTTC
>NA|TRBV27|NA|15|TRBJ2-1
CASRNHGSRDNEQFF
TGTGCCAGCAGGAACCACGGGAGTAGGGACAATGAGCAGTTCTTC
>few|TRBV28|NA|13|TRBJ1-2
CALLDRANYGYTF
TGTGCACTTTTAGACAGAGCCAACTATGGCTACACCTTC
>NA|TRBV2|NA|15|TRBJ2-2
CASLRYGANTGELFF
TGTGCCAGCTTGAGGTACGGAGCGAACACCGGGGAGCTGTTTTTT
>NA|TRBV19|TRBD2|14|TRBJ2-7
CASSSAGLAYEQYF
TGTGCCAGTAGTAGCGCGGGACTAGCGTACGAGCAGTACTTC
>once|TRBV6-1|TRBD2|15|TRBJ2-1
CASSILAGEGNEQFF
TGTGCCAGCAGCATACTAGCGGGAGAAGGCAATGAGCAGTTCTTC
>NA|TRBV4-2|NA|17|TRBJ1-5
CASSQDGYEAGNQPQHF
TGTGCCAGCAGCCAAGACGGGTATGAGGCGGGCAATCAGCCCCAGCATTTT
>few|TRBV6-6|NA|14|TRBJ1-5
CASSYSIGFQPQHF
TGTGCCAGCAGTTACTCGATTGGCTTTCAGCCCCAGCATTTT
>NA|TRBV6-1|NA|17|TRBJ2-5
CASSDSSSSRRLETQYF
TGTGCCAGCAGTGATTCCTCTAGCTCCCGGAGGTTGGAGACCCAGTACTTC
>NA|TRBV6-1|NA|15|TRBJ1-1
CASLAKAGMNTEAFF
TGTGCCAGCTTGGCCAAAGCGGGGATGAACACTGAAGCTTTCTTT
>NA|TRBV25-1|TRBD1|17|TRBJ1-2
CASSDDRDRGHSYGYTF
TGTGCCAGCAGTGATGACCGGGACAGAGGTCATTCGTATGGCTACACCTTC
>NA|TRBV6-6|TRBD2|15|TRBJ2-7
CASSPRLAGGHEQYF
TGTGCCAGCAGTCCCCGACTAGCGGGAGGCCACGAGCAGTACTTC
>NA|TRBV30|TRBD1|13|TRBJ1-1
CAWSRQGGTEAFF
TGTGCCTGGTCGCGACAGGGGGGCACTGAAGCTTTCTTT